The clone carrying this TCR beta chain was found many times. As yet, its antigen is unknown. This record belongs to a study of T cells in Graves' hyperthyroidism and ophthalmopathy. Study in general: The initial diagnosis was the point when peripheral blood was collected, ahead of any treatment.

V lost 10 bases and J lost 6, with 13 bases in between. The CDR3 is made up of 11 amino acids. CDR1 MDHEN and CDR2 SYDVKM come from the germline V gene. General observations from the study: Model output signaled ophthalmopathy a median about seven months ahead of onset.

Researchers took RNA transcripts and amplified the TCR beta CDR3 regions from them. In the first-round RT-PCR of the TCR CDR3, the HTBI primer set was used. TCRdb independently ran MiXCR on the multiplex PCR reads; one entry per CDR3 protein. This sample has about 360,000 distinct CDR3 sequences, with roughly 13% found just once. Each diagnosis was grounded in clinical symptoms, serum thyroxine and TRAb, thyroid ultrasound, and orbital computed tomography. From more than 9 ml of fresh peripheral blood, PBMCs were isolated. This TCR was recovered from a woman between 18 and 29 years old with Graves' hyperthyroidism. The sequencing sample was made of blood. The J gene is TRBJ2-7, the V gene TRBV28; D is unclear. The CDR3 nucleotides are TGTGCCACCTCGGACGGGCGCGAGCAGTACTTC. The encoded protein is CATSDGREQYF.